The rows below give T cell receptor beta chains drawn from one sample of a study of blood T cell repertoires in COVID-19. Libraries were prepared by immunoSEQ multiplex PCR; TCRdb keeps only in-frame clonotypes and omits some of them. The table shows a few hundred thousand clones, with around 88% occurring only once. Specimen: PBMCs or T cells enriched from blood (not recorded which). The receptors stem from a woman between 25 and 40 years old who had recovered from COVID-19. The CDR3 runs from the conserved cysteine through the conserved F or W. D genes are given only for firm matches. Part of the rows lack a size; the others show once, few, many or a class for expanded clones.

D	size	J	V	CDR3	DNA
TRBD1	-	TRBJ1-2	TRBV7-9	CASSLAGTGDYGYTF	TGTGCCAGCAGCTTAGCCGGGACAGGGGACTATGGCTACACCTTC
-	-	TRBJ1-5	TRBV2	CASRGTVSNQPQHF	TGTGCCAGCAGAGGAACAGTTAGCAATCAGCCCCAGCATTTT
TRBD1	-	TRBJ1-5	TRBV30	CAWSVPGQNQPQHF	TGTGCCTGGAGTGTTCCGGGACAGAATCAGCCCCAGCATTTT
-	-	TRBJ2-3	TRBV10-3	CAILKGGTDTQYF	TGTGCCATCCTCAAGGGGGGCACAGATACGCAGTATTTT
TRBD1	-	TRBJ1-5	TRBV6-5	CASSYIWDSYNQPQHF	TGTGCCAGCAGTTACATTTGGGACAGTTACAATCAGCCCCAGCATTTT
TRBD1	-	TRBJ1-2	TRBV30	CAWETGADGYTF	TGTGCCTGGGAGACAGGGGCTGATGGCTACACCTTC
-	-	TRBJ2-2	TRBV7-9	CASSLGWEDTGELFF	TGTGCCAGCAGCTTAGGGTGGGAGGACACCGGGGAGCTGTTTTTT
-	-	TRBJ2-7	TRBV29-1	CSVAPTSVEQYF	TGCAGCGTCGCCCCTACCTCCGTCGAGCAGTACTTC
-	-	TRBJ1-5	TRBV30	CAWNVGPTGSGQHF	TGTGCCTGGAATGTAGGCCCCACAGGGTCGGGCCAGCATTTT
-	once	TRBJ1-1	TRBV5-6	CASSAGPWAFF	TGTGCCAGCAGCGCGGGCCCCTGGGCTTTCTTT
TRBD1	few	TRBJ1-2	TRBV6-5	CASRGQNYGYTF	TGTGCCAGCAGGGGACAGAACTATGGCTACACCTTC
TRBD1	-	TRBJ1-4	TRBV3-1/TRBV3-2	CASSQSGTVINEKLFF	TGTGCCAGCAGCCAGTCCGGGACAGTAATAAATGAAAAACTGTTTTTT
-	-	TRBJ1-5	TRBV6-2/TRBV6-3	CASSYSGNGRPQHF	TGTGCCAGCAGTTACTCCGGCAACGGGAGGCCCCAGCATTTT
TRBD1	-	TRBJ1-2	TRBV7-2	CASSLYRQGAEANYGYTF	TGTGCCAGCAGCTTATATAGACAGGGGGCCGAAGCTAACTATGGCTACACCTTC
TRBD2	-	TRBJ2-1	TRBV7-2	CASSPSGTYNEQFF	TGTGCCAGCAGCCCTAGCGGTACCTACAATGAGCAGTTCTTC
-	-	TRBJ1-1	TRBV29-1	CSVEVDYGGTEAFF	TGCAGCGTTGAAGTCGACTACGGAGGGACTGAAGCTTTCTTT
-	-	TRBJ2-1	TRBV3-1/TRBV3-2	CASSQSWGDNEQFF	TGTGCCAGCAGCCAAAGCTGGGGGGACAATGAGCAGTTCTTC
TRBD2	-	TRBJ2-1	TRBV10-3	CATQSFGTSYRRPYNEQFF	TGTGCCACCCAAAGTTTCGGGACTAGCTATCGTCGGCCCTACAATGAGCAGTTCTTC
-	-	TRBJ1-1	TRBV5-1	CASSLERRRNTEAFF	TGCGCCAGCAGCTTGGAGCGACGGCGGAACACTGAAGCTTTCTTT
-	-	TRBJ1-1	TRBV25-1	CASSASGGMGAFF	TGTGCCAGCAGTGCATCTGGGGGGATGGGGGCTTTCTTT
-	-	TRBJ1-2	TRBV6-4	CASSESVNNYGYTF	TGTGCCAGCAGTGAATCTGTTAATAACTATGGCTACACCTTC
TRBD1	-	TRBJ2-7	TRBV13	CASSSRDRGRDEQYF	TGTGCCAGCAGCTCAAGGGACAGGGGGCGCGACGAGCAGTACTTC
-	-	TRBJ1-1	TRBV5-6	CASSLNRLNTEAFF	TGTGCCAGCAGCTTGAACAGGCTTAACACTGAAGCTTTCTTT
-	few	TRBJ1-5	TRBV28	CASSLGGARQPQHF	TGTGCCAGCAGTTTAGGGGGGGCGCGACAGCCCCAGCATTTT
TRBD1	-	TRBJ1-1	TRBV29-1	CSGWIGTGDRGTEAFF	TGCAGCGGATGGATCGGGACAGGGGACCGGGGGACTGAAGCTTTCTTT
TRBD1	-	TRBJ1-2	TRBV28	CATGTGGSPGYGYTF	TGTGCCACCGGGACAGGGGGCTCCCCTGGCTATGGCTACACCTTC
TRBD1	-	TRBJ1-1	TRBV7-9	CASSGQGRDTEAFF	TGTGCCAGCAGCGGACAGGGACGCGACACTGAAGCTTTCTTT
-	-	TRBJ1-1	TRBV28	CASSPWRGWDTEAFF	TGTGCCAGCAGTCCTTGGCGGGGGTGGGACACTGAAGCTTTCTTT
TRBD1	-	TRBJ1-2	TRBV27	CASSSRRGTGGVNYGYTF	TGTGCCAGCAGTTCCCGCAGGGGGACAGGGGGTGTCAACTATGGCTACACCTTC